These T cell receptor beta chains were read from a single sample in a study of blood T cell repertoires in COVID-19. Produced via immunoSEQ multiplex PCR; TCRdb's table is partial and in-frame only. The sample includes around 300,000 clones, roughly nine tenths of them seen just once. Sequencing was carried out using PBMCs or T cells enriched from blood (not recorded which). The receptors derive from a woman aged 40 to 50 who had recovered from COVID-19. Both conserved end residues are part of each CDR3. D genes are given only for firm matches. Clone size is given for some rows only: seen once, a few or many times, or a class if the clone is expanded.

length,J,D,size,V,DNA,CDR3
14,TRBJ2-7,TRBD1,NA,TRBV3-1/TRBV3-2,TGTGCCAGCAGCACGACAGGGAGTGGCTACGAGCAGTACTTC,CASSTTGSGYEQYF
13,TRBJ1-2,NA,NA,TRBV12-3/TRBV12-4,TGTGCCAGCAGTTTACAGGGGAACTATGGCTACACCTTC,CASSLQGNYGYTF
13,TRBJ2-1,NA,NA,TRBV19,TGTGCCAGTAGTATTAGATTCTACAATGAGCAGTTCTTC,CASSIRFYNEQFF
13,TRBJ2-2,NA,NA,TRBV11-2,TGTGCCAGCAGCTTAGAAGGGGTCGGGGAGCTGTTTTTT,CASSLEGVGELFF
15,TRBJ1-5,TRBD1,NA,TRBV30,TGTGCCTGGAGTGTACGAGGGGGCGACGATCAGCCCCAGCATTTT,CAWSVRGGDDQPQHF
13,TRBJ1-2,TRBD1,NA,TRBV28,TGTGCCAGCAGTTTCGACAGGGTTTATGGCTACACCTTC,CASSFDRVYGYTF
15,TRBJ1-1,NA,NA,TRBV7-9,TGTGCCAGCAGCTTAAGGGGTCGTCGGGGGGGTGAAGCTTTCTTT,CASSLRGRRGGEAFF
17,TRBJ2-1,TRBD2,NA,TRBV2,TGTGCCAGCAGTGAAGCCAGGACTAGGATTTCCTACAATGAGCAGTTCTTC,CASSEARTRISYNEQFF
17,TRBJ2-7,TRBD2,NA,TRBV5-1,TGCGCCAGCAGCTTGGCCCCGGTGGCTAGCGGTCTCTACGAGCAGTACTTC,CASSLAPVASGLYEQYF
16,TRBJ2-1,TRBD2,NA,TRBV6-4,TGTGCCAGCAGTGCCGGGACTAGCGGGAGGGGCAATGAGCAGTTCTTC,CASSAGTSGRGNEQFF
15,TRBJ2-7,NA,NA,TRBV4-1,TGCGCCAGCAGCCACGGAACTGGACAGTCCTACGAGCAGTACTTC,CASSHGTGQSYEQYF
14,TRBJ1-2,NA,NA,TRBV5-1,TGCGCCAGCAGCTTGTCAAACAGTAACTATGGCTACACCTTC,CASSLSNSNYGYTF
13,TRBJ2-3,NA,NA,TRBV12-3/TRBV12-4,TGTGCCAGCAGTTTAGAAGTATTTCGAGGGCAGTATTTT,CASSLEVFRGQYF
14,TRBJ2-3,NA,NA,TRBV30,TGTGCCTGGAGTTTATACAGGGAGACAGATACGCAGTATTTT,CAWSLYRETDTQYF
14,TRBJ2-1,NA,NA,TRBV9,TGTGCCAGCAGCGTACAGGGGCAGGCCAATGAGCAGTTCTTC,CASSVQGQANEQFF
14,TRBJ1-3,NA,NA,TRBV2,TGTGCCAGCAGTAGACTGGTCGGTGGAAACACCATATATTTT,CASSRLVGGNTIYF
16,TRBJ1-2,NA,NA,TRBV5-1,TGCGCCAGCAGCTCGGGTGGGTCGTTTACTAACTATGGCTACACCTTC,CASSSGGSFTNYGYTF
14,TRBJ1-6,NA,few,TRBV2,TGTGCCAGCAGCACCGGGGGGGGGAAATCACCCCTCCACTTT,CASSTGGGKSPLHF
16,TRBJ2-1,TRBD2,NA,TRBV7-9,TGTGCCAGCAGCACGGGTCTAGCGGGAGATTACAATGAGCAGTTCTTC,CASSTGLAGDYNEQFF
13,TRBJ1-2,NA,NA,TRBV29-1,TGCAGCGTTGAAGTTTTATCGGGCTATGGCTACACCTTC,CSVEVLSGYGYTF
15,TRBJ2-7,TRBD1,NA,TRBV28,TGTGCCAGCAGTTTAGGGGACAGGGTCGGGACCGAGCAGTACTTC,CASSLGDRVGTEQYF
15,TRBJ1-5,NA,NA,TRBV5-1,TGCGCCAGCAGCCCCGAAGGAGATAGCAATCAGCCCCAGCATTTT,CASSPEGDSNQPQHF
15,TRBJ2-3,TRBD1,few,TRBV27,TGTGCCAGCAGTTTTTGGGACAGGGTGATGGATACGCAGTATTTT,CASSFWDRVMDTQYF